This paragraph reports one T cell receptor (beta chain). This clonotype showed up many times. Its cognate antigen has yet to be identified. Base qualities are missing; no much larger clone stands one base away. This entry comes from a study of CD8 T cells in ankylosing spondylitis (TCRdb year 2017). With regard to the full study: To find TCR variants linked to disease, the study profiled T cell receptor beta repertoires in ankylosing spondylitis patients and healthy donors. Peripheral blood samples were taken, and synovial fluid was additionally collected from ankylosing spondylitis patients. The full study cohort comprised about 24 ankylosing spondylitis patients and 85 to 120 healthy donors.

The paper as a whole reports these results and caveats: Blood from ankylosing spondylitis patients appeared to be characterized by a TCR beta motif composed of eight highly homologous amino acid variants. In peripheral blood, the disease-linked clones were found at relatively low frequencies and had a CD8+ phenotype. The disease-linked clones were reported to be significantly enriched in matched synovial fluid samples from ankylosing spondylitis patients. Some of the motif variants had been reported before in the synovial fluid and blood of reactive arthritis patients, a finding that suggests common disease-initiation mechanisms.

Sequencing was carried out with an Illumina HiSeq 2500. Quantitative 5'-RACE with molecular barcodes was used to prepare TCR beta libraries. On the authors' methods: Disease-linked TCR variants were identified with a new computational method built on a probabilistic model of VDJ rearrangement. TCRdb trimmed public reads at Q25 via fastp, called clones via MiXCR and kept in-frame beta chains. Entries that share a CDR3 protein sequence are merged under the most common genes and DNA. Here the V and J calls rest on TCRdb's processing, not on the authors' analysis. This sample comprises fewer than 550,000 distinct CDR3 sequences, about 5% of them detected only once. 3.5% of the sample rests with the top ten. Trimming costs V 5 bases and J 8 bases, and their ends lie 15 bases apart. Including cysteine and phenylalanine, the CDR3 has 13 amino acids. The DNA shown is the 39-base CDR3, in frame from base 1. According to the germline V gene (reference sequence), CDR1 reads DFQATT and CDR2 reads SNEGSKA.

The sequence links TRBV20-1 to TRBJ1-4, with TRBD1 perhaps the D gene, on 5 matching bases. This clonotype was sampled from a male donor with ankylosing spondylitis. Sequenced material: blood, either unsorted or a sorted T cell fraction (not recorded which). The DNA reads TGCAGTGCTCATCCGAGGGGCTGGGAAAAACTGTTTTTT. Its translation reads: CSAHPRGWEKLFF.